This paragraph covers one T cell receptor beta chain sequence. The data belong to a study of blood T cell repertoires in COVID-19. Across the whole study: Acute-phase and convalescent COVID-19 samples originated in the United States, Italy and Spain.

Methods used by the authors: Amplifying reference gene primers gave estimates of nucleated cell counts. Sequencing was performed with immunoSEQ multiplex PCR; in TCRdb, only in-frame clones are kept and a portion is missing. Clone size and the V and J calls come from that table; the DNA yielded D and trimming. The sample carries 280,000 or so clones, about 85% recorded once. Cohort assignment relied on participant-reported clinical history. Recovered Cohort 3 donors showed two negative PCRs, clearance, or symptom resolution. Sequencing was carried out using PBMCs or T cells enriched from blood (not recorded which). The sequence was collected from a woman in her fifties or sixties who had recovered from COVID-19.

CDR3 sequence (DNA): TGTGCCAGCAGCCCCCGGGATCAAGAGACCCAGTACTTC. Its protein product is CASSPRDQETQYF. This chain joins TRBV3-1 (or the pseudogene TRBV3-2) and TRBJ2-5, with a tentative D call TRBD2 (5 bases). Trimming pared 4 bases from V and 2 bases from J, leaving 8 bases between. This CDR3 is 13 amino acids long. Per germline, CDR1 LGHDT and CDR2 YNNKEL (reference sequence).